A selection of T cell receptor beta chains follows, all from one sample in a study of blood T cell repertoires in COVID-19. Assay used: immunoSEQ multiplex PCR; TCRdb lists only in-frame clones, some missing. Here the sample spans about 170,000 clones, 79% being singletons. Sequenced input: PBMCs or T cells enriched from blood (not recorded which). These receptors all stem from a woman in her 70s in a cohort exposed to, infected with or recovered from COVID-19 (not recorded which). The CDR3 runs from the conserved cysteine through the conserved F or W. The D gene is left open where the match is weak. Some rows have no size entry. The others give once, few or many, or a class for an expanded clone.

clone_size d_call j_call v_call cdr3_nt cdr3_aa
. . TRBJ1-5 TRBV5-6 TGTGCCAGCAGCCTGGGTTATGGCAATCAGCCCCAGCATTTT CASSLGYGNQPQHF
. . TRBJ2-3 TRBV6-5 TGTGCCAGCAGTCGCTTCGGGAGTAGCACAGATACGCAGTATTTT CASSRFGSSTDTQYF
. TRBD2 TRBJ2-3 TRBV5-1 TGCGCCAGCCACCAGCAAGGACTAGCTTTGGATACGCAGTATTTT CASHQQGLALDTQYF
. . TRBJ1-1 TRBV27 TGTGCCAGCACCCCTCGCCGAGGGAACACTGAAGCTTTCTTT CASTPRRGNTEAFF
. TRBD1 TRBJ2-7 TRBV2 TGTGCCAGCAGGGGGGCCCAGGGGGTGGGTGAGCAGTACTTC CASRGAQGVGEQYF
. . TRBJ1-5 TRBV18 TGTGCCAGCTCACCAGCGGGGAATCAGCCCCAGCATTTT CASSPAGNQPQHF
. . TRBJ2-5 TRBV3-1/TRBV3-2 TGTGCCAGCAGCCAAGATTATTTGGGCGGGATGTCTCAGTACTTC CASSQDYLGGMSQYF
. TRBD2 TRBJ2-5 TRBV5-1 TGCGCCAGCAGTCCCGGGGGGGCGGAAGAGACCCAGTACTTC CASSPGGAEETQYF
. TRBD2 TRBJ2-1 TRBV11-2 TGTGCCAGCAGCGCCCGCTCAGCGGGAAACAATGAGCAGTTCTTC CASSARSAGNNEQFF
. TRBD1 TRBJ2-5 TRBV7-9 TGTGCCAGCAGCTTCGGGACAGGGGGCGCGGAGACCCAGTACTTC CASSFGTGGAETQYF
few TRBD1 TRBJ2-2 TRBV7-6 TGTGCCAGCAGCGTCCAGGGGGCCGGGGAGCTGTTTTTT CASSVQGAGELFF
few . TRBJ1-2 TRBV28 TGTGCCAGCTTAACTAACTATGGCTACACCTTC CASLTNYGYTF
. TRBD2 TRBJ2-7 TRBV5-1 TGCGCCAGCAGCTTTCTAGCGGGAGCCACCTACGAGCAGTACTTC CASSFLAGATYEQYF
. . TRBJ2-7 TRBV7-2 TGTGCCAGCAGCTCCAGGGCCGGCTACGAGCAGTACTTC CASSSRAGYEQYF
. . TRBJ2-7 TRBV2 TGTGCCAGCAGTGAAGCGCTTCCAGGGGCCGGCTCCTACGAGCAGTACTTC CASSEALPGAGSYEQYF
. . TRBJ2-1 TRBV7-9 TGTGCCAGCAGCCTATGGGTGGGGGAGAGGGGGAATGAGCAGTTCTTC CASSLWVGERGNEQFF
. TRBD1 TRBJ1-3 TRBV9 TGTGCCAGCAGCGTATTGGGACAGGGGAACACCATATATTTT CASSVLGQGNTIYF
. . TRBJ2-1 TRBV28 TGTGCCAGCAGTGGGGGGGCGTTGGTATCTAATGAGCAGTTCTTC CASSGGALVSNEQFF
. TRBD1 TRBJ2-6 TRBV10-2 TGCGCCAGCAGCGGACAGGGGGTTCCGAGGGCCAACGTCCTGACTTTC CASSGQGVPRANVLTF
once TRBD1 TRBJ1-1 TRBV6-1 TGTGCCAGCAGTGAATCCGGCAGGGGGTCGATCGCTTTCTTT CASSESGRGSIAFF
once . TRBJ2-7 TRBV18 TGTGCCAGCTCAACGGGGGACTTCTACGAGCAGTACTTC CASSTGDFYEQYF
. TRBD2 TRBJ2-3 TRBV5-1 TGCGCCAGCAGCTTGGCACTAGCGGGAGGGCCTGCAGATACGCAGTATTTT CASSLALAGGPADTQYF
. . TRBJ1-2 TRBV6-2/TRBV6-3 TGTGCCAGCAGTGATCCCCGATGGCAAGGCTACACCTTC CASSDPRWQGYTF
few . TRBJ2-7 TRBV5-4 TGTGCCAGCAGCTTAGAGCTTGACCGGGGCGAGCAGTACTTC CASSLELDRGEQYF
many . TRBJ2-7 TRBV2 TGTGCCAGCAATCAGGCCTCCTACGAGCAGTACTTC CASNQASYEQYF